This TCR beta chain is from a study of CD8+ T cells in alopecia areata. Sequencing templates came from extracted RNA that was reverse transcribed into cDNA. The table came from immunoSEQ multiplex PCR; TCRdb's copy has only in-frame clones and leaves some out. The sample has 130,000 to 150,000 clones; 62% are singletons. Germline V CDR1 and CDR2: MGHRA, YSYEKL. This CDR3 has 15 residues. With V trimmed by 3 bases and J by 2 bases, 1 base remained unmatched. Overall study findings and caveats: An increase in clonality over normal scalp was evident in lesional scalp, especially alopecia totalis/universalis. Clarity of TCR sharing across patients fell short of that in mice, possibly HLA-related.

This clone was seen a few times. Its antigen is unknown. V usage is TRBV4-1 and J usage is TRBJ1-5; 10 bases match TRBD1. The sequenced sample was CD8+ T cells sorted from blood. The sequence derives from a human donor in good health. CDR3 protein: CASSQGTGGNQPQHF. In nucleotides, the CDR3 is TGCGCCAGCAGCCAGGGGACAGGGGGCAATCAGCCCCAGCATTTT.